Listed here are 8 T cell receptor beta chains from one sample, sequenced in a study of T cell clonality in common variable immunodeficiency. Profiling relied on immunoSEQ multiplex PCR, and the TCRdb table lists in-frame clones only, not all of them. The repertoire shows 42,000 or so clones, none seen only once; the top ten take 1.2% to 1.5%. Sample: peripheral blood mononuclear cells. These receptors all stem from a person aged 18-69 years in good health.

Many counts were recorded for this clone. The CDR3 is cut off 3 residues early in the read; its end comes from the germline J gene. The chain uses TRBV19 and TRBJ2-6, with TRBD2 matching over 13 bases. This CDR3 is 18 amino acids long. J lost 4 bases, V lost 5 bases, and 8 bases had no gene match. Germline lookup yields CDR1 LNHDA and CDR2 SQIVND (reference sequence). Incomplete CDR3 DNA: TGTGCCAGTAGTCTAAGAAGACTAGCGGGGGGCGGGGCCAACGTC. Protein sequence: CASSLRRLAGGGANV. The whole CDR3 reads CASSLRRLAGGGANVLTF.

This clone came up many times. At one end, the junction sequence differs from germline, possibly due to a read error. The CDR3 is cut off 3 residues early in the read; its end comes from the germline J gene. The chain combines TRBV7-7 with TRBJ2-1, with TRBD2 matching 10 bases. Per germline, CDR1 SSHAT and CDR2 FNYEAQ (reference sequence). The CDR3 length is 14 residues. The CDR3 is CASSTGTSDNEQFF. CDR3 bases read: TGTGCTAGCAGCACCGGGACTAGCGACAATGAG.

In this sample, this clone turned up many times. The read ends 3 residues early relative to the CDR3; the germline J gene fills the gap. The rearrangement links TRBV4-1 to TRBJ2-1, with 9 bases aligning to TRBD2. With 1 base clipped from V and 4 bases from J, the junction kept 5 bases outside the gene matches. CDR3 length equals 16 residues. Germline CDR1 and CDR2: MGHRA and YSYEKL. The covered CDR3 bases are TGCGCCAGCAGCCAAGGGTCTAGCGGGATGTACAATGAG. This encodes CASSQGSSGMYNE. The complete CDR3 sequence is CASSQGSSGMYNEQFF.

Of note for this clone: One end of the junction fails to match germline, which may point to a read error. CDR3 DNA, as far as it was read: TGTGCCAGCAGTGAAGGGGGACAGGGCGGTCGCGGGAAG. Encoded protein: CASSEGGQGGRGK. The full-length CDR3 reads as CASSEGGQGGRGKLFF. The J gene is TRBJ2-2, the V gene TRBV6-1; 9 nucleotides agree with TRBD1. The CDR3 is cut off 3 residues early in the read; its end comes from the germline J gene. CDR3 length: 16 residues. Germline CDR1 is MNHNS and CDR2 is SASEGT.

This clone was seen ten or more times. The read comes to an end 3 residues before the CDR3 does, leaving the germline J gene to fill in the end. This chain uses TRBV7-9 with TRBJ2-5; 7 positions match TRBD2. The CDR3 is 15 amino acids. The V and J ends lost 3 bases and 5 bases, in that order; junction bases with no gene match: 9. The germline V gene encodes CDR1 SEHNR and CDR2 FQNEAQ (reference sequence). The CDR3 reads CASSFSKGREETQYF. The covered CDR3 bases are TGTGCCAGCAGCTTTAGCAAAGGGCGGGAGGAGACC. The variable domain in full, completed from reference TRBV7-9 and TRBJ2-5, reads DTGVSQNPRHKITKRGQNVTFRCDPISEHNRLYWYRQTLGQGPEFLTYFQNEAQLEKSRLLSDRFSAERPKGSFSTLEIQRTEQGDSAMYLCASSFSKGREETQYFGPGTRLLVL.

On this clone: Read coverage stops 3 residues before the CDR3 terminus; the germline J gene supplies the remainder. The rearrangement links TRBV19 to TRBJ1-2; D remains unclear. Germline assignment: CDR1 LNHDA and CDR2 SQIVND (reference sequence). The CDR3 sequence is 17 residues long. CDR3: CASSPPGLAGLTYDYTF. CDR3 DNA (partial): TGTGCCAGTAGCCCTCCAGGACTAGCGGGATTGACGTACGAC.

This clone was counted ten times or more. The missing CDR3 end, 3 residues past where the read stops, is filled in from the germline J gene. This chain uses TRBV19 with TRBJ1-1; D perhaps matches TRBD1 (6 bases). The CDR3 extends over 17 amino acids. The germline CDR1 and CDR2 sequences are LNHDA and SQIVND (reference sequence). Trimming cost V 4 bases and J 1 base, with 19 bases left between them. CDR3 sequence: CASSRRTRRGRNTEAFF. Partial CDR3 DNA: TGTGCCAGTAGTAGACGGACGCGCAGGGGACGGAACACTGAA.

This clone has a count of ten or more. The read stops 3 residues short of the end of the CDR3; the missing end is completed from the germline J gene. The chain joins TRBV6-2 or TRBV6-3 to TRBJ1-1, with D maybe TRBD1 (6 bases). Germline V gives CDR1 MNHEY, CDR2 SVGEGT. The CDR3 is 15 residues long. Trimming removed 6 bases from V and 2 bases from J, with 16 bases in between. The covered CDR3 bases are TGTGCCAGCAGAGGTCAGGGGATTCAAAACACTGAA. Translating gives CASRGQGIQNTE. The whole CDR3 is CASRGQGIQNTEAFF.